The clone carrying this T cell receptor (beta chain) was seen a handful of times. Its antigen is not known. The data were taken from a study of blood T cells in healthy people across ages. Germline V gene lookup returns CDR1 SGHTA and CDR2 FQGNSA. V lost 5 bases, J lost 1 base, and 14 bases lay in between. This CDR3 spans 15 amino acids. Study outcomes and limitations: A roughly linear fall in TCR beta diversity per million T cells was seen with increasing age. It was held that diversity estimates obtained from one million T cells represented underestimates.

Using a J-beta primer mix together with a sample-barcoded 5' primer, a second PCR was run for 7 to 11 cycles. Using its own MiXCR run on the 5' RACE reads, TCRdb lists one record per CDR3 protein. The table shows about 1.4 million distinct CDR3 sequences, with roughly 60% occurring only once. This rearrangement joins TRBV7-2 to TRBJ2-5; D is ambiguous. The receptor comes from a man aged 18 to 29 in good health. Material: blood. DNA for the CDR3: TGTGCCAGCAGCCTAACACGGACGGCCCAAGAGACCCAGTACTTC. Protein sequence: CASSLTRTAQETQYF.